The 8 T cell receptor beta chains listed next were all sequenced from one sample in a study of metastatic and nonmetastatic thyroid tumors (dated by TCRdb to 2020 to 2022). Library preparation was by PCR. Data came from an Illumina HiSeq 4000. The public reads were run again by TCRdb, first through fastp at Q25 and then through MiXCR, and only productive beta chains were kept. The sample has roughly 38,000 clones on record, around a fifth of them singletons. Of the sample, approximately 20% falls within the top ten clones. No treatment had been received by any patient before thyroid surgery. The sample was blood. The receptors derive from a female donor with papillary thyroid cancer or a benign thyroid nodule (not recorded which). Some clones in this sample may be carry-over from other donors' samples.

This clone was counted many times. The chain joins TRBV10-2 to TRBJ1-2; D gene unclear. Germline CDR1 and CDR2: WSHSY and SAAADI. V lost 4 bases, J lost 4 bases, and 10 bases lay in between. The CDR3 is 13 amino acids. The DNA for the CDR3 is TGCGCCAGCAGTGTTGGCAGGCCCTATGGCTACACCTTC. This translates into CASSVGRPYGYTF.

A remark on this clone: A much more abundant neighbour one base away suggests this may be a read error. The V gene is TRBV5-5, the J gene TRBJ2-7; the D call may be TRBD1 or TRBD2 (5 bases each). Germline CDR1 and CDR2: SGHKS and YYEKEE (reference sequence). The CDR3 loop spans 15 amino acids. The germline V and J ends were trimmed by 6 bases and 0 bases, with 16 bases remaining between them. The DNA of the CDR3 is TGTGCCAGCATCTCGGTCGGGGCTCCCTCCTACGAGCAGTACTTC. This encodes CASISVGAPSYEQYF.

This clone came up many times. Written as DNA, the CDR3 is TGTGCCAGCAGTGACGCCGGGCGGGTTCCGGAGACCCAGTACTTC. This translates into CASSDAGRVPETQYF. V usage is TRBV2 and J usage is TRBJ2-5; possibly TRBD2 for D (5 bases). Per germline, CDR1 SNHLY and CDR2 FYNNEI. V was trimmed by 3 bases and J by 5 bases, leaving 16 bases between them. The CDR3 is made up of 15 amino acids. The full variable domain, its missing parts supplied by reference TRBV2 and TRBJ2-5, is EPEVTQTPSHQVTQMGQEVILRCVPISNHLYFYWYRQILGQKVEFLVSFYNNEISEKSEIFDDQFSVERPDGSNFTLKIRSTKLEDSAMYFCASSDAGRVPETQYFGPGTRLLVL.

A few counts support this clone. The rearrangement links TRBV6-2 or TRBV6-3 to TRBJ2-2, with no clear D. Trimming left V 2 bases short and J 0 bases short, with 10 bases between. The CDR3 is made up of 16 amino acids. Germline loops: CDR1 MNHEY, CDR2 SVGEGT. As DNA, the CDR3 is TGTGCCAGCAGTTACATGCCAGCCTCGAACACCGGGGAGCTGTTTTTT. It codes for CASSYMPASNTGELFF.

This clone occurred many times. The gene calls are TRBV20-1 and TRBJ2-2, with TRBD1 matching 7 bases. The V segment lost 6 bases and the J segment 4 bases; nucleotides outside the gene matches: 8. The CDR3 covers 14 residues. CDR1 is DFQATT, CDR2 SNEGSKA, per germline (reference sequence). The CDR3 DNA reads as TGCAGTGCCCAGGAAGGGGGCGCCACCGGGGAGCTGTTTTTT. This encodes CSAQEGGATGELFF.

This clone was recorded a few times. The chain joins TRBV27 to TRBJ2-3, with a weak D call TRBD1 (7 bases). This CDR3 spans 15 amino acids. The germline V gene encodes CDR1 MNHEY and CDR2 SMNVEV (reference sequence). The V end was cut by 6 bases, the J end by 4 bases, with 17 bases between. In DNA, the CDR3 is TGTGCCAGCAGCCACGTGACAGGGAGGTCAGATACGCAGTATTTT. Translating gives CASSHVTGRSDTQYF.

This clone was seen repeatedly, ten times or more. The chain has TRBV12-3 or TRBV12-4 and TRBJ2-3; D tentatively fits TRBD1 or TRBD2 (5 bases each). This CDR3 is built from 12 residues. The V gene lost 6 bases and the J gene lost 5 bases, with 9 bases spanning the gap. In DNA form, the CDR3 reads TGTGCCAGCAGCCTTGGGGGAGATACGCAGTATTTT. This codes for CASSLGGDTQYF.

The chain is built from TRBV20-1 and TRBJ1-2, with D possibly matching TRBD1 (6 bases). This CDR3 is built from 16 residues. From germline, CDR1 is DFQATT and CDR2 SNEGSKA (reference sequence). Between the trimmed V and J ends, which lost 0 bases and 4 bases, there was a span of 18 bases. CDR3 residues: CSARDMSKGVTYGYTF. CDR3 DNA: TGCAGTGCTAGAGATATGTCTAAGGGGGTAACCTATGGCTACACCTTC.